The clone carrying this T cell receptor beta chain has more than one count but fewer than ten. Its specificity is unknown. TCRdb passed the 5' RACE reads through MiXCR, listing each CDR3 protein once. The repertoire consists of approximately 550,000 distinct CDR3 sequences, with roughly 13% occurring once and the leading ten covering more than 12%. This entry comes from a study of T cells after yellow fever vaccination. This CDR3 region has 14 residues. Per the germline V gene, CDR1 is SGHDT and CDR2 is YYEEEE. V lost 0 bases, J lost 4 bases, and 11 bases lay in between. Study-wide points: It was the secondary response that reached its peak faster, day 5 versus 15, but it was weaker.

This sample comprised PBMCs, obtained on the day of the yellow fever booster vaccination. V usage is TRBV5-6 and J usage is TRBJ2-7; D gene uncertain. This sequence originates from a man aged 25 to 45 who received the YFV17D yellow fever vaccine. The CDR3 spells CASSLVQDLYEQYF. The CDR3 coding sequence is TGTGCCAGCAGCTTGGTCCAGGACCTATACGAGCAGTACTTC.